This section outlines one T cell receptor beta chain sequence together with its context. Seattle patient enrollment occurred during active infection, with longitudinal follow-up thereafter. The entry originates in a study of blood T cell repertoires in COVID-19. In the study overall: The study drew acute and convalescent COVID-19 samples from the United States, Italy and Spain. The cDNA or gDNA used as material had been derived from T cells, B-cell-depleted T cells, or PBMCs.

Germline CDR1 is SNHLY and CDR2 is FYNNEI. The CDR3 loop spans 15 amino acids. V lost 10 bases, J lost 2 bases, and 13 bases stayed unmatched. Per the original methods: Researchers report that nucleated cell counts were estimated from reference gene primer amplification. TCRdb's table, derived via immunoSEQ multiplex PCR, lists solely in-frame clones and lacks some. The V and J calls and clone size are taken from that table; D and trimming were inferred from the DNA. The sample includes just over 250,000 clones, around 92% of them seen just once. The chain links TRBV2 to TRBJ2-7; 8 nucleotides match TRBD2. The sample consisted of peripheral blood. This receptor was identified in a young adult with COVID-19, enrolled during active disease. CDR3 loop: CAILTRVLAAYEQYF. The CDR3 nucleotides read TGTGCCATCTTAACGAGGGTACTAGCGGCCTACGAGCAGTACTTC.